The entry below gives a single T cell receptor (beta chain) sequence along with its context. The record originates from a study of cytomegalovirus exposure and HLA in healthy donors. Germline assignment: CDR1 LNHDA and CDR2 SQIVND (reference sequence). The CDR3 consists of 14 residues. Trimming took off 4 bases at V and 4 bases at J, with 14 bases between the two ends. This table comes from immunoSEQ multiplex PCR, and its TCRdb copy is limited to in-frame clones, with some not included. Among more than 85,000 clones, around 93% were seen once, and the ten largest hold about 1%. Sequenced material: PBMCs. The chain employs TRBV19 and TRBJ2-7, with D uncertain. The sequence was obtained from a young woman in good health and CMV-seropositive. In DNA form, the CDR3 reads TGTGCCAGTAGTAGACGGAGAACCGGTTACGAGCAGTACTTC. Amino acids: CASSRRRTGYEQYF. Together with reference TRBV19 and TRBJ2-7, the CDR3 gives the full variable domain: DGGITQSPKYLFRKEGQNVTLSCEQNLNHDAMYWYRQDPGQGLRLIYYSQIVNDFQKGDIAEGYSVSREKKESFPLTVTSAQKNPTAFYLCASSRRRTGYEQYFGPGTRLTVT.